The 3 T cell receptor beta chains below all came from one sample that was sequenced in a study of blood T cell dynamics during melanoma immunotherapy (TCRdb year 2020). Receptor libraries were prepared by the immunoSEQ multiplex PCR assay. The immuneACCESS repertoire file appears here via TCRdb, limited to in-frame rearrangements. These files lack a portion of the clones; in checked studies, under half of the deficit traces to unresolved V genes, and the cause of the others is not known. Here the sample has about 7,600 clones; 70% to 90% occur a single time. The ten largest clones add up to roughly 5.2% of the sample. The label giving this sample's time point can be read as: week 3, after first cycle of checkpoint inhibitor. This specimen consisted of blood, obtained from a patient treated with checkpoint blockade. The receptors were gathered from a human donor with melanoma.

CDR3 bases: TGCGCCAGCAGCTGGACAGGGACAAGTAATTCACCCCTCCACTTT. Its translation: CASSWTGTSNSPLHF. The rearrangement joins TRBV5-1 to TRBJ1-6; 8 nucleotides match TRBD1. The J segment lost 6 bases and the V segment lost 3 bases, leaving 5 bases of the junction unmatched. CDR1 and CDR2 from the germline V gene are SGHRS and YFSETQ. The CDR3 has 15 amino acids.

The J gene is TRBJ1-1, the V gene TRBV19; no clear D. The V end lost 2 bases, the J end lost 4 bases, and 8 bases lay between the germline ends. This CDR3 has 13 residues. In germline, CDR1 is LNHDA, CDR2 SQIVND (reference sequence). CDR3 nucleotides: TGTGCCAGTAGTATACACGATTCCACTGAAGCTTTCTTT. The encoded protein is CASSIHDSTEAFF.

The chain uses TRBV29-1 and TRBJ1-3; 8 bases are a match to TRBD1. Trimming took 6 bases from V and 4 from J; bases not matched to a gene: 11. The CDR3 is 15 residues long. CDR1 is SQVTM, CDR2 ANQGSEA, per germline. The CDR3 nucleotides are TGCAGCGTCGACACACCCGGGACAGGAGGAAACACCATATATTTT. This gives the protein CSVDTPGTGGNTIYF. Full variable domain (remainder filled in from reference TRBV29-1 and TRBJ1-3): SAVISQKPSRDICQRGTSLTIQCQVDSQVTMMFWYRQQPGQSLTLIATANQGSEATYESGFVIDKFPISRPNLTFSTLTVSNMSPEDSSIYLCSVDTPGTGGNTIYFGEGSWLTVV.